The entry below describes one TCR beta chain. What it binds is unknown. Trimming removed 3 bases from V and 4 bases from J, with 13 bases in between. The CDR3 totals 14 residues. Germline CDR1 reads SGDLS; CDR2 reads YYNGEE. The source of the sample is a study of T cell responses to AZD1222 COVID-19 vaccine. The method was immunoSEQ multiplex PCR; TCRdb's version includes in-frame clones alone and lacks a portion of them. The repertoire has about 150,000 clones, roughly 89% of them found once; the top ten carry 1.5% to 2%. Study outcomes and limitations: It should be noted that donors were predominantly white British and more often female, and clonal diversity was possibly underestimated.

Sample: peripheral blood, taken 28 days after the second AZD1222 dose. This sequence was found in an adult who received the AZD1222 COVID-19 vaccine. The chain carries TRBV9 and TRBJ1-1, with a tentative D call TRBD1 (6 bases). CDR3 bases: TGTGCCAGCAGCGCCACAGGGAGGGGCACTGAAGCTTTCTTT. Translating it yields CASSATGRGTEAFF.